A selection of T cell receptor beta chains follows, all from one sample in a study of T cells in localized non-small cell lung cancer. Profiled with immunoSEQ multiplex PCR; TCRdb holds only in-frame clones, not every one. The table records 100,000 to 150,000 clones, roughly 90% of them present only once. This specimen consisted of peripheral blood, obtained before any cancer treatment. The receptors come from a female donor over 55 with stage I lung adenocarcinoma. Both conserved end residues are part of each CDR3. D genes are given only for firm matches. The size field is filled for only some rows; it gives once, few, many or a size class.

d_call	cdr3_length	v_call	j_call	clone_size	cdr3_aa	cdr3_nt
NA	11	TRBV6-1	TRBJ1-5	NA	CASSESLPQHF	TGTGCCAGCAGTGAAAGCCTGCCCCAGCATTTT
NA	13	TRBV7-9	TRBJ1-5	NA	CASSFQENQPQHF	TGTGCCAGCAGCTTCCAAGAGAATCAGCCCCAGCATTTT
NA	15	TRBV6-1	TRBJ2-7	NA	CASSPLSKDSYEQYF	TGTGCCAGCAGTCCTTTGTCAAAAGACTCCTACGAGCAGTACTTC
NA	14	TRBV5-1	TRBJ2-5	NA	CASTGALGSETQYF	TGCGCCAGCACCGGCGCCCTCGGGTCGGAGACCCAGTACTTC
TRBD2	15	TRBV6-5	TRBJ2-7	NA	CASSYRLAGGYEQYF	TGTGCCAGCAGTTACCGACTAGCGGGTGGCTACGAGCAGTACTTC
NA	15	TRBV28	TRBJ1-5	NA	CASSFLDGNNQPQHF	TGTGCCAGCAGTTTCCTCGACGGGAACAATCAGCCCCAGCATTTT
NA	15	TRBV19	TRBJ2-1	NA	CASSIQVAGANEQFF	TGTGCCAGTAGTATTCAAGTTGCAGGGGCGAATGAGCAGTTCTTC
NA	12	TRBV25-1	TRBJ1-1	NA	CASSDGQTEAFF	TGTGCCAGCAGTGACGGACAGACTGAAGCTTTCTTT
TRBD1	15	TRBV6-6	TRBJ2-7	NA	CASSRPGTGVREQYF	TGTGCCAGCAGCAGACCTGGGACAGGGGTAAGGGAGCAGTACTTC
NA	18	TRBV4-1	TRBJ2-2	NA	CASSQEGAHWANTGELFF	TGCGCCAGCAGCCAAGAAGGAGCACATTGGGCGAACACCGGGGAGCTGTTTTTT
NA	13	TRBV18	TRBJ2-5	NA	CASSPLGLETQYF	TGTGCCAGCTCACCATTAGGGTTAGAGACCCAGTACTTC
NA	12	TRBV30	TRBJ2-7	NA	CAWKGRTYEQYF	TGTGCCTGGAAAGGACGGACCTACGAGCAGTACTTC
NA	14	TRBV19	TRBJ2-2	NA	CASSPGHITGELFF	TGTGCCAGTAGCCCGGGACACATCACCGGGGAGCTGTTTTTT
TRBD2	15	TRBV28	TRBJ2-1	NA	CASSFPGTTQLEQFF	TGTGCCAGCAGTTTCCCCGGGACTACACAGTTAGAGCAGTTCTTC
TRBD1	15	TRBV4-1	TRBJ1-4	NA	CASSQEDRGREKLFF	TGCGCCAGCAGCCAAGAAGACAGGGGACGCGAAAAACTGTTTTTT
TRBD1	13	TRBV29-1	TRBJ1-1	NA	CSVEGTGNTEAFF	TGCAGCGTGGAGGGGACAGGGAACACTGAAGCTTTCTTT
NA	13	TRBV28	TRBJ1-2	NA	CATPGVGEYGYTF	TGTGCAACCCCGGGGGTCGGGGAATATGGCTACACCTTC
NA	13	TRBV19	TRBJ2-1	NA	CASSIPPYNEQFF	TGTGCCAGTAGTATACCCCCATACAATGAGCAGTTCTTC
TRBD1	14	TRBV2	TRBJ1-6	NA	CANSRTGDNSPLHF	TGTGCCAACTCGAGGACAGGGGACAATTCACCCCTCCACTTT
NA	13	TRBV10-1	TRBJ2-1	NA	CASSLRRDQEQFF	TGCGCCAGCAGCCTGAGGAGGGATCAGGAGCAGTTCTTC
TRBD2	15	TRBV19	TRBJ2-1	once	CASSNGLGNYNEQFF	TGTGCCAGTAGTAACGGACTAGGGAATTACAATGAGCAGTTCTTC
NA	15	TRBV5-1	TRBJ1-5	NA	CASSFEGGRNQPQHF	TGCGCCAGCAGCTTCGAGGGGGGGCGGAATCAGCCCCAGCATTTT
TRBD1	14	TRBV9	TRBJ2-5	NA	CASSTSGQGETQYF	TGTGCCAGCAGCACCTCGGGACAGGGGGAGACCCAGTACTTC
NA	12	TRBV6-1	TRBJ2-4	NA	CASKEAKNIQYF	TGTGCCAGCAAAGAAGCCAAAAACATTCAGTACTTC
NA	11	TRBV2	TRBJ1-1	once	CASSERTEAFF	TGTGCCAGCAGTGAAAGGACAGAAGCTTTCTTT
TRBD2	15	TRBV7-2	TRBJ2-1	NA	CASSLVAGGGNEQFF	TGTGCCAGCAGCTTAGTTGCGGGAGGGGGCAATGAGCAGTTCTTC
NA	16	TRBV4-1	TRBJ2-7	NA	CASSQDVGIISYEQYF	TGCGCCAGCAGCCAAGATGTCGGGATAATTTCCTACGAGCAGTACTTC
NA	16	TRBV21-1	TRBJ1-3	NA	CASSKGVRGRGNTIYF	TGTGCCAGCAGCAAAGGTGTCCGGGGGCGAGGAAACACCATATATTTT
NA	15	TRBV4-2	TRBJ2-7	NA	CASSQDRVGLYEQYF	TGTGCCAGCAGCCAAGATCGGGTGGGCCTGTACGAGCAGTACTTC
NA	14	TRBV5-6	TRBJ2-7	once	CASSFVAQTYEQYF	TGTGCCAGCAGCTTTGTGGCACAAACCTACGAGCAGTACTTC
NA	11	TRBV29-1	TRBJ2-7	NA	CSVGNYYEQYF	TGCAGCGTTGGGAACTACTACGAGCAGTACTTC
TRBD2	16	TRBV6-1	TRBJ2-1	NA	CASSELVNGRANEQFF	TGTGCCAGCAGTGAACTCGTTAACGGGAGGGCCAATGAGCAGTTCTTC
NA	12	TRBV30	TRBJ1-2	NA	CAWEGHGYGYTF	TGTGCCTGGGAGGGCCACGGCTATGGCTACACCTTC
NA	15	TRBV30	TRBJ2-5	NA	CAWSVGGRGGETQYF	TGTGCCTGGAGTGTAGGGGGAAGAGGTGGGGAGACCCAGTACTTC
NA	13	TRBV27	TRBJ2-1	once	CASSQLAYNEQFF	TGTGCCAGCAGTCAACTCGCCTACAATGAGCAGTTCTTC
NA	12	TRBV25-1	TRBJ2-7	NA	CASSPTGLSAYF	TGTGCCAGCAGTCCAACAGGGCTGTCTGCGTACTTC
NA	13	TRBV29-1	TRBJ2-1	NA	CSGRVFSYNEQFF	TGCAGCGGGCGGGTCTTTTCCTACAATGAGCAGTTCTTC
NA	16	TRBV19	TRBJ2-1	NA	CASSNPSRAPRGEQFF	TGTGCCAGTAGCAACCCGTCGCGGGCCCCCCGGGGTGAGCAGTTCTTC
NA	15	TRBV5-1	TRBJ2-4	NA	CASSLEAGAQNIQYF	TGCGCCAGCAGCTTGGAAGCAGGGGCCCAAAACATTCAGTACTTC
TRBD2	15	TRBV28	TRBJ2-7	NA	CASSLGGSPYYEQYF	TGTGCCAGCAGTTTGGGGGGGAGCCCTTACTACGAGCAGTACTTC
NA	15	TRBV11-2	TRBJ2-1	NA	CASSQTGDSYNEQFF	TGTGCCAGCAGTCAAACAGGCGATTCCTACAATGAGCAGTTCTTC
NA	16	TRBV5-4	TRBJ2-1	NA	CASSLPDARSYNEQFF	TGTGCCAGCAGCTTGCCAGACGCGCGGTCCTACAATGAGCAGTTCTTC